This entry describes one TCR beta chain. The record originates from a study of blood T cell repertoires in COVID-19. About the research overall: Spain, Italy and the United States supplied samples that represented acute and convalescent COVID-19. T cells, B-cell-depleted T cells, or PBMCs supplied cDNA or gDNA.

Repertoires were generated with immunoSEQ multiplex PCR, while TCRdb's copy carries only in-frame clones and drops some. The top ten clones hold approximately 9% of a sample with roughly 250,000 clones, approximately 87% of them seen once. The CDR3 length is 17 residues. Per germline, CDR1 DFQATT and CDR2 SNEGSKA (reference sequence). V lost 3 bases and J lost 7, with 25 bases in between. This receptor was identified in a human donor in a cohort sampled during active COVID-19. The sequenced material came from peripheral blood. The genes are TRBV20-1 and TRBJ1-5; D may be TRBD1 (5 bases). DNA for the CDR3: TGCAGTGCTAGTCTCGCAGGGTGGGGATTCCCCACCCAGCCCCAGCATTTT. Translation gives CSASLAGWGFPTQPQHF.